The present T cell receptor (beta chain) was sequenced within a study of T cell repertoires in cytomegalovirus infection. Overall study context: From public TCR beta signatures came an indication of both CMV infection and matching HLA type. The study, taken as a whole, reports: It was HLA-C-restricted CMV-specific TCR beta clonotypes that dominated the response ex vivo.

Note on this clonotype: Its target is not known.

This CDR3 has 13 residues. The germline CDR1 and CDR2 sequences are SGHRS and YFSETQ. The V end lost 3 bases, the J end lost 9 bases, and 12 bases lay between the germline ends. Each CDR3 protein is one row after TCRdb ran MiXCR on the reads. In the table there are some 150,000 distinct CDR3 sequences, around 20% of which are singletons. The source is a human donor in good health (CMV status not recorded). Some clones in this sample may be carry-over from other donors' samples. Sequences were obtained from PBMCs. V is TRBV5-1 and J is TRBJ2-2; maybe TRBD1 (6 bases). Here the CDR3 DNA reads TGCGCCAGCAGCTCGAACAGGGCTTGGGAGCTGTTTTTT. It specifies CASSSNRAWELFF.